This TCR beta chain appears in the sequencing data of a study of blood T cell repertoires in COVID-19. Study information: Nucleic acid was either cDNA or gDNA, and it came from T cells, B-cell-depleted T cells, or PBMCs.

Repertoires were generated with immunoSEQ multiplex PCR, while TCRdb's copy carries only in-frame clones and drops some. The repertoire has 200,000 or so clones, roughly 90% of them found once; the top ten carry roughly 6%. The CDR3 extends over 13 amino acids. J gave up 6 bases and V 2 bases, and 3 bases lay outside the gene matches. CDR1 and CDR2 (germline): SGHKS, YYEKEE (reference sequence). Material: peripheral blood. The J gene is TRBJ2-7, the V gene TRBV5-5; 9 nucleotides line up with TRBD1. The source is a man aged 55-75 years who had recovered from COVID-19. Here the CDR3 reads CASSFGTGIEQYF. The CDR3 nucleotides read TGTGCCAGCAGCTTCGGGACAGGGATCGAGCAGTACTTC.